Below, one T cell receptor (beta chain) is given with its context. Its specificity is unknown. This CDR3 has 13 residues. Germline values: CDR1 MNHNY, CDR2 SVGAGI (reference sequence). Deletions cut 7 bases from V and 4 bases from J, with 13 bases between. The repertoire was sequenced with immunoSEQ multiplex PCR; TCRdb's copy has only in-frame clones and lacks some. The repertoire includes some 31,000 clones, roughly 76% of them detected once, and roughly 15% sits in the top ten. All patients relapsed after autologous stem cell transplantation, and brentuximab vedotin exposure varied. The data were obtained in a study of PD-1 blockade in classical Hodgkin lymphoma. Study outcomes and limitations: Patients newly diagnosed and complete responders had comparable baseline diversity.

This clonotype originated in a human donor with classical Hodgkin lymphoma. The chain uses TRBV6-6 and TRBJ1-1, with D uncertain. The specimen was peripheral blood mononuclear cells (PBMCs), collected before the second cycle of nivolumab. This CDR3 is CASTVQEVTEAFF. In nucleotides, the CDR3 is TGTGCCAGCACGGTGCAAGAGGTCACTGAAGCTTTCTTT.